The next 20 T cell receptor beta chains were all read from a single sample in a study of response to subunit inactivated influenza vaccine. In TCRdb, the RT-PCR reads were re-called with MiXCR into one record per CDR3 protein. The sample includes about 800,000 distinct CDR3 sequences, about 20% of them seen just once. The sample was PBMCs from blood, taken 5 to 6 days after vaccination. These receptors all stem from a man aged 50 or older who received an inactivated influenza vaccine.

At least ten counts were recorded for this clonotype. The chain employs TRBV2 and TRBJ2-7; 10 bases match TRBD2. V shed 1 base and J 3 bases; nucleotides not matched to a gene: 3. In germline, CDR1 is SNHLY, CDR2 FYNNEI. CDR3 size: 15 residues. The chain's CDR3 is CASSEGLAGVYEQYF. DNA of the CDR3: TGTGCCAGCAGTGAAGGGCTAGCGGGGGTCTACGAGCAGTACTTC.

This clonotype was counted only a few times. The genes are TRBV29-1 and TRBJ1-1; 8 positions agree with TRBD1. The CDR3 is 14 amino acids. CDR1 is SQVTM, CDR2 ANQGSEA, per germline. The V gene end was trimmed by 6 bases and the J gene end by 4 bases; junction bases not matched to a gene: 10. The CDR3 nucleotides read TGCAGCGTCGCAGACAGGGGCCAGGGCACTGAAGCTTTCTTT. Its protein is CSVADRGQGTEAFF.

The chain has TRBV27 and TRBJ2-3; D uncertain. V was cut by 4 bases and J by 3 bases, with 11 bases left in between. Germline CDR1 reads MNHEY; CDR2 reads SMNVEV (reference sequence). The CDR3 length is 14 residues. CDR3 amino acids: CASSSRPKTDTQYF. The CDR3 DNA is TGTGCCAGCAGTTCGAGACCAAAGACAGATACGCAGTATTTT.

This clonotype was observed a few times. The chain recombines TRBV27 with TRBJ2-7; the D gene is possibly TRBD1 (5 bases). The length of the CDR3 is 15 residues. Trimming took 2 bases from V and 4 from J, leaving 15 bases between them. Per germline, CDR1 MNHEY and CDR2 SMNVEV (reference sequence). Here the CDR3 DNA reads TGTGCCAGCAGTTTAGGTCAGGGTAATAGGTACGAGCAGTACTTC. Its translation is CASSLGQGNRYEQYF.

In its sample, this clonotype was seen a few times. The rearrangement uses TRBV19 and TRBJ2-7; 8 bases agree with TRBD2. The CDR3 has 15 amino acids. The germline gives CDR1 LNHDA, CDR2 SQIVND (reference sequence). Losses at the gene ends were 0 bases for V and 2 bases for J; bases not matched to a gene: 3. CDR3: CASSIDNGGAYEQYF. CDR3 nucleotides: TGTGCCAGTAGTATAGATAACGGGGGGGCCTACGAGCAGTACTTC.

CDR3 amino acids: CASSFGRARGYTF. CDR3 nucleotides: TGTGCCAGCAGTTTCGGCAGGGCTCGCGGCTACACCTTC. The genes are TRBV28 and TRBJ1-2; TRBD1 might be the D (5 bases). Germline V gives CDR1 MDHEN, CDR2 SYDVKM. This CDR3 comprises 13 residues. The V end lost 3 bases, the J end lost 8 bases, and 13 bases lay between the germline ends.

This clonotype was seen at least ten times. This CDR3 reads CASRGATREQFF. CDR3 bases: TGTGCCAGCAGGGGGGCTACACGCGAGCAGTTCTTC. V usage is TRBV27 and J usage is TRBJ2-1; TRBD1 might be the D (6 bases). V lost 6 bases and J 10 bases, leaving 13 bases between the germline ends. This CDR3 has 12 amino acids. CDR1 and CDR2 (germline): MNHEY, SMNVEV (reference sequence).

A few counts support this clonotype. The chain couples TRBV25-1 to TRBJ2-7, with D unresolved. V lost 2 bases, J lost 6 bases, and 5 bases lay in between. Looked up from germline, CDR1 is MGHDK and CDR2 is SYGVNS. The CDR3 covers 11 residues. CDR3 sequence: CASSEIGEQYF. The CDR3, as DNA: TGTGCCAGCAGTGAAATTGGCGAGCAGTACTTC.

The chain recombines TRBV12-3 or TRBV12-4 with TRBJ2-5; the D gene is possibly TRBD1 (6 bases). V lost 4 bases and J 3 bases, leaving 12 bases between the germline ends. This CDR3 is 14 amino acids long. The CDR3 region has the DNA TGTGCCAGCAGTTCCCCTTGGACAGAAGAGACCCAGTACTTC. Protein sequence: CASSSPWTEETQYF.

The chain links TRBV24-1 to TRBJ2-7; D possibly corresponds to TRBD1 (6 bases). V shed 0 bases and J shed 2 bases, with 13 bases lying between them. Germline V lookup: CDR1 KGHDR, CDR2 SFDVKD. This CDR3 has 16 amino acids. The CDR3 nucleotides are TGTGCCACCAGTGATTTGGACGACAGGAACCCCTACGAGCAGTACTTC. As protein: CATSDLDDRNPYEQYF.

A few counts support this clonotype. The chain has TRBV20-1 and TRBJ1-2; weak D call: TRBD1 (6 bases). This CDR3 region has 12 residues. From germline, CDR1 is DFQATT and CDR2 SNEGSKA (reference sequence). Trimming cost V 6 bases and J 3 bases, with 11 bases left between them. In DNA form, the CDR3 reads TGCAGTGCCACGACAGGATACTATGGCTACACCTTC. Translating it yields CSATTGYYGYTF.

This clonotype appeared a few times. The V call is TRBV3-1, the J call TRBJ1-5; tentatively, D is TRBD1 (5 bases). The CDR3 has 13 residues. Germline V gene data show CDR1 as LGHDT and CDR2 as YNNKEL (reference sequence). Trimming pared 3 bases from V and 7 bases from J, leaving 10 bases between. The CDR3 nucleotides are TGTGCCAGCAGCCAGTCCGGGACCCAGCCCCAGCATTTT. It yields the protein CASSQSGTQPQHF.

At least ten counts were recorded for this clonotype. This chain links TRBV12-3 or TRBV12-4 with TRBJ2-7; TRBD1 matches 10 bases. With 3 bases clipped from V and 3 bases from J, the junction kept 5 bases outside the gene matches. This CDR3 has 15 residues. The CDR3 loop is CASSLSGTGVYEQYF. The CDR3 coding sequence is TGTGCCAGCAGTTTGAGCGGGACAGGGGTCTACGAGCAGTACTTC.

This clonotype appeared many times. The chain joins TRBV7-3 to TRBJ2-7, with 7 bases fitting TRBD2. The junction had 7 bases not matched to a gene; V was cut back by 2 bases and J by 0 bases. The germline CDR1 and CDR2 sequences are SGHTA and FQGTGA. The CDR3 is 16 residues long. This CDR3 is CASSLSGGRSSYEQYF. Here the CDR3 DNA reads TGTGCCAGCAGCTTATCTGGCGGGAGATCCTCCTACGAGCAGTACTTC. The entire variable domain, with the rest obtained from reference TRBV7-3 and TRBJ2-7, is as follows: GAGVSQTPSNKVTEKGKYVELRCDPISGHTALYWYRQSLGQGPEFLIYFQGTGAADDSGLPNDRFFAVRPEGSVSTLKIQRTERGDSAVYLCASSLSGGRSSYEQYFGPGTRLTVT.

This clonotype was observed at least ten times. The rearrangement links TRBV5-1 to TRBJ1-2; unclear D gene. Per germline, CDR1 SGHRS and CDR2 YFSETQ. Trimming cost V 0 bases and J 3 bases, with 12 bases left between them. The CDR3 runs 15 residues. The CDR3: CASSLVAGSHYGYTF. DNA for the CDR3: TGCGCCAGCAGCTTGGTTGCGGGTAGCCACTATGGCTACACCTTC. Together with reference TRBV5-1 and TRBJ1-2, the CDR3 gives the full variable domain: KAGVTQTPRYLIKTRGQQVTLSCSPISGHRSVSWYQQTPGQGLQFLFEYFSETQRNKGNFPGRFSGRQFSNSRSEMNVSTLELGDSALYLCASSLVAGSHYGYTFGSGTRLTVV.

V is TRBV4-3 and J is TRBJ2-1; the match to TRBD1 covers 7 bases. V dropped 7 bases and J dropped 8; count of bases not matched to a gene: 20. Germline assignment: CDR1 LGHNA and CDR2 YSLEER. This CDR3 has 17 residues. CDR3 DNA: TGCGCCAGCACCGCTGTCCTACAGGGGCCACCCGGCGATGAGCAGTTCTTC. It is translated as CASTAVLQGPPGDEQFF.

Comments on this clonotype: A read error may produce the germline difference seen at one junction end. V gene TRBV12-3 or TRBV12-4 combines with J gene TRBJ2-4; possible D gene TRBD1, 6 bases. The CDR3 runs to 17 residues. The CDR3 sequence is CARSLGDTYIAKNIQYF. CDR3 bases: TGTGCCCGCAGTTTGGGGGACACGTATATAGCCAAAAACATTCAGTACTTC.

The CDR3 nucleotides read TGTGCCAGCACCAACGGACCGGGAGTGTCCGCAGATACGCAGTATTTT. Protein: CASTNGPGVSADTQYF. The gene calls are TRBV7-9 and TRBJ2-3; possible D gene TRBD2, 6 bases. There are 16 residues in the CDR3. CDR1 is SEHNR and CDR2 is FQNEAQ in the germline V gene (reference sequence). Trimming shortened V by 7 bases and J by 4 bases, and 21 bases separated the two germline ends. Complete variable domain (other parts from reference TRBV7-9 and TRBJ2-3): DTGVSQNPRHKITKRGQNVTFRCDPISEHNRLYWYRQTLGQGPEFLTYFQNEAQLEKSRLLSDRFSAERPKGSFSTLEIQRTEQGDSAMYLCASTNGPGVSADTQYFGPGTRLTVL.

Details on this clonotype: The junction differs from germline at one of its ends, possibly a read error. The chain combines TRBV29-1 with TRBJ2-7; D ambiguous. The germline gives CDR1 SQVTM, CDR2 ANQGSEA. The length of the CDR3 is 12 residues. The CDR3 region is CSVERAGYGQYF. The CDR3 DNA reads TGCAGCGTTGAAAGGGCCGGGTACGGGCAGTACTTC.

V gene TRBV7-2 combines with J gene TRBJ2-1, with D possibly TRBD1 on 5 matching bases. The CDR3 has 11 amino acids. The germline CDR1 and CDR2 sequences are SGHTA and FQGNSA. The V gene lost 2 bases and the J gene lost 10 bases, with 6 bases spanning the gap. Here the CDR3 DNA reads TGTGCCAGCAGCTTATACAGGGAGCAGTTCTTC. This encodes CASSLYREQFF.